This is a list of T cell receptor beta chains from one sample in a study of blood T cell repertoires in COVID-19. Profiling relied on immunoSEQ multiplex PCR, and the TCRdb table lists in-frame clones only, not all of them. The table has 100,000 or so clones, roughly 84% seen once. Input material: peripheral blood. The source of these receptors is a man in his 70s with active or convalescent COVID-19. CDR3s include the opening cysteine and the closing phenylalanine or tryptophan. The order of the fields is clone size, D gene, J gene, V gene, CDR3 protein, CDR3 DNA. D genes are given only for firm matches. A row's size may be missing; if present it is once, few, many or a size class.

abundance: .; d_gene: .; j_gene: TRBJ2-3; v_gene: TRBV5-6; CDR3aa: CASSSTATDTQYF; CDR3nt: TGTGCCAGCAGCTCCACAGCCACAGATACGCAGTATTTT
abundance: .; d_gene: TRBD2; j_gene: TRBJ2-5; v_gene: TRBV3-1/TRBV3-2; CDR3aa: CASSQEAGGRTPQGTQYF; CDR3nt: TGTGCCAGCAGCCAAGAAGCGGGGGGTCGGACGCCCCAGGGGACCCAGTACTTC
abundance: .; d_gene: .; j_gene: TRBJ1-4; v_gene: TRBV5-1; CDR3aa: CASAQLKNNEKLFF; CDR3nt: TGCGCCAGCGCACAGCTAAAGAATAATGAAAAACTGTTTTTT
abundance: .; d_gene: TRBD2; j_gene: TRBJ2-5; v_gene: TRBV6-5; CDR3aa: CASLTSGGETQYF; CDR3nt: TGTGCCAGTTTGACTAGCGGGGGGGAGACCCAGTACTTC
abundance: .; d_gene: .; j_gene: TRBJ2-2; v_gene: TRBV9; CDR3aa: CASSVSTGYTGELFF; CDR3nt: TGTGCCAGCAGCGTTTCAACAGGGTATACCGGGGAGCTGTTTTTT
abundance: .; d_gene: TRBD1; j_gene: TRBJ2-5; v_gene: TRBV27; CDR3aa: CASSPGTELAQYF; CDR3nt: TGTGCCAGCAGTCCTGGGACAGAGCTGGCCCAGTACTTC
abundance: .; d_gene: TRBD1; j_gene: TRBJ1-5; v_gene: TRBV6-2/TRBV6-3; CDR3aa: CASSTRTGGSYQPQHF; CDR3nt: TGTGCCAGCAGTACCCGGACAGGGGGTAGTTATCAGCCCCAGCATTTT
abundance: .; d_gene: TRBD2; j_gene: TRBJ2-3; v_gene: TRBV4-3; CDR3aa: CASSPLSTSGDTDTQYF; CDR3nt: TGCGCCAGCAGCCCTCTTTCGACTAGCGGGGACACAGATACGCAGTATTTT
abundance: once; d_gene: TRBD1; j_gene: TRBJ1-5; v_gene: TRBV28; CDR3aa: CASSRASATGVGNQPQHF; CDR3nt: TGTGCCAGCAGTCGGGCGAGCGCGACAGGGGTAGGCAATCAGCCCCAGCATTTT
abundance: .; d_gene: TRBD1; j_gene: TRBJ2-2; v_gene: TRBV6-1; CDR3aa: CASSVTGTGVTGELFF; CDR3nt: TGTGCCAGCAGTGTCACCGGGACAGGGGTTACCGGGGAGCTGTTTTTT
abundance: .; d_gene: TRBD1; j_gene: TRBJ2-7; v_gene: TRBV3-1/TRBV3-2; CDR3aa: CASSQDRTLRVQYF; CDR3nt: TGTGCCAGCAGCCAGGACAGGACCTTGAGGGTGCAGTACTTC
abundance: .; d_gene: .; j_gene: TRBJ2-6; v_gene: TRBV5-6; CDR3aa: CASSLWQGYSGANVLTF; CDR3nt: TGTGCCAGCAGCTTGTGGCAGGGCTACTCTGGGGCCAACGTCCTGACTTTC
abundance: .; d_gene: TRBD1; j_gene: TRBJ2-5; v_gene: TRBV7-8; CDR3aa: CASNDRVEETQYF; CDR3nt: TGTGCCAGCAACGACAGGGTCGAAGAGACCCAGTACTTC
abundance: .; d_gene: .; j_gene: TRBJ1-3; v_gene: TRBV28; CDR3aa: CASSGPYSGNTIYF; CDR3nt: TGTGCCAGCAGTGGGCCGTACTCTGGAAACACCATATATTTT
abundance: .; d_gene: TRBD2; j_gene: TRBJ2-1; v_gene: TRBV7-2; CDR3aa: CASSSGLAGVNEQFF; CDR3nt: TGTGCCAGCAGCTCAGGACTAGCGGGGGTTAATGAGCAGTTCTTC
abundance: .; d_gene: TRBD1; j_gene: TRBJ2-7; v_gene: TRBV10-3; CDR3aa: CAISEGGQAVYEQYF; CDR3nt: TGTGCCATCAGTGAGGGGGGACAGGCAGTCTACGAGCAGTACTTC
abundance: .; d_gene: .; j_gene: TRBJ2-7; v_gene: TRBV3-1/TRBV3-2; CDR3aa: CASSQEFSSYEQYF; CDR3nt: TGTGCCAGCAGCCAAGAGTTCAGCTCCTACGAGCAGTACTTC
abundance: .; d_gene: .; j_gene: TRBJ1-1; v_gene: TRBV30; CDR3aa: CAWSSRNTEAFF; CDR3nt: TGTGCCTGGAGTTCCCGGAACACTGAAGCTTTCTTT
abundance: few; d_gene: TRBD1; j_gene: TRBJ1-4; v_gene: TRBV25-1; CDR3aa: CASSEPTGGYEKLFF; CDR3nt: TGTGCCAGCAGTGAACCCACAGGGGGCTATGAAAAACTGTTTTTT
abundance: once; d_gene: .; j_gene: TRBJ2-1; v_gene: TRBV6-5; CDR3aa: CASSSLLSYNEQFF; CDR3nt: TGTGCCAGCAGCTCCCTTTTATCCTACAATGAGCAGTTCTTC
abundance: .; d_gene: TRBD2; j_gene: TRBJ2-1; v_gene: TRBV2; CDR3aa: CASSEASGGASHEQFF; CDR3nt: TGTGCCAGCAGTGAAGCTAGCGGGGGGGCCTCTCATGAGCAGTTCTTC
abundance: .; d_gene: TRBD2; j_gene: TRBJ2-3; v_gene: TRBV20-1; CDR3aa: CSASMQRGGDTQYF; CDR3nt: TGCAGTGCTAGTATGCAGCGGGGAGGTGATACGCAGTATTTT
abundance: once; d_gene: TRBD1; j_gene: TRBJ1-5; v_gene: TRBV9; CDR3aa: CASSLGGTAGQPQHF; CDR3nt: TGTGCCAGCAGCCTAGGAGGGACAGCAGGTCAGCCCCAGCATTTT
abundance: .; d_gene: TRBD2; j_gene: TRBJ2-3; v_gene: TRBV28; CDR3aa: CASRGTGGSTDTQYF; CDR3nt: TGTGCCAGCAGGGGGACGGGGGGTAGCACAGATACGCAGTATTTT
abundance: once; d_gene: TRBD1; j_gene: TRBJ1-2; v_gene: TRBV7-2; CDR3aa: CASSRPGTGAYGYTF; CDR3nt: TGTGCCAGCAGCCGCCCCGGGACAGGGGCCTATGGCTACACCTTC
abundance: .; d_gene: TRBD2; j_gene: TRBJ2-3; v_gene: TRBV6-5; CDR3aa: CASGRAGSTDTQYF; CDR3nt: TGTGCCAGCGGGAGGGCGGGGAGCACAGATACGCAGTATTTT
abundance: .; d_gene: TRBD1; j_gene: TRBJ1-4; v_gene: TRBV24-1; CDR3aa: CALLRQGAEKLFF; CDR3nt: TGTGCCCTATTGAGGCAGGGGGCTGAAAAACTGTTTTTT
abundance: .; d_gene: TRBD2; j_gene: TRBJ2-2; v_gene: TRBV18; CDR3aa: CASSPSSGGSTGELFF; CDR3nt: TGTGCCAGCTCACCTTCTAGCGGGGGGAGCACCGGGGAGCTGTTTTTT
abundance: .; d_gene: .; j_gene: TRBJ2-7; v_gene: TRBV5-6; CDR3aa: CASSTGQYTYEQYF; CDR3nt: TGTGCCAGCAGCACCGGACAGTACACCTACGAGCAGTACTTC
abundance: .; d_gene: TRBD1; j_gene: TRBJ1-1; v_gene: TRBV18; CDR3aa: CASSPELLQGGAEAFF; CDR3nt: TGTGCCAGCTCACCAGAACTGCTACAGGGGGGCGCGGAAGCTTTCTTT
abundance: once; d_gene: .; j_gene: TRBJ1-4; v_gene: TRBV30; CDR3aa: CAWSKTGHQGEKLFF; CDR3nt: TGTGCCTGGAGCAAGACGGGTCACCAGGGAGAAAAACTGTTTTTT
abundance: many; d_gene: .; j_gene: TRBJ2-7; v_gene: TRBV30; CDR3aa: CAWSGGLLPSYEQYF; CDR3nt: TGTGCCTGGAGCGGCGGACTCCTTCCCTCCTACGAGCAGTACTTC
abundance: once; d_gene: .; j_gene: TRBJ1-1; v_gene: TRBV6-5; CDR3aa: CASFYVGGTEAFF; CDR3nt: TGTGCCAGTTTCTATGTCGGGGGGACTGAAGCTTTCTTT
abundance: .; d_gene: TRBD2; j_gene: TRBJ2-3; v_gene: TRBV7-9; CDR3aa: CASSLVRAGGDTQYF; CDR3nt: TGTGCCAGCAGCTTAGTGCGAGCGGGAGGGGATACGCAGTATTTT
abundance: few; d_gene: .; j_gene: TRBJ2-1; v_gene: TRBV7-9; CDR3aa: CASSPGVGAGEQFF; CDR3nt: TGTGCCAGCAGCCCGGGTGTGGGCGCGGGTGAGCAGTTCTTC
abundance: .; d_gene: .; j_gene: TRBJ2-7; v_gene: TRBV6-5; CDR3aa: CASSRVPLSYEQYF; CDR3nt: TGTGCCAGCAGCCGGGTCCCACTATCCTACGAGCAGTACTTC
abundance: few; d_gene: .; j_gene: TRBJ1-5; v_gene: TRBV6-5; CDR3aa: CASSYSKGYQPQHF; CDR3nt: TGTGCCAGCAGTTACTCAAAGGGGTATCAGCCCCAGCATTTT
abundance: once; d_gene: .; j_gene: TRBJ2-2; v_gene: TRBV14; CDR3aa: CASRLAGNTGELFF; CDR3nt: TGTGCCAGCAGATTAGCCGGGAACACCGGGGAGCTGTTTTTT
abundance: .; d_gene: .; j_gene: TRBJ2-5; v_gene: TRBV9; CDR3aa: CASSVAGGIGETQYF; CDR3nt: TGTGCCAGCAGCGTAGCGGGGGGCATAGGAGAGACCCAGTACTTC
abundance: .; d_gene: TRBD1; j_gene: TRBJ2-3; v_gene: TRBV7-2; CDR3aa: CASSSTNHRGSGTQYF; CDR3nt: TGTGCCAGCAGCTCAACTAATCACAGGGGGTCAGGTACGCAGTATTTT
abundance: .; d_gene: .; j_gene: TRBJ1-5; v_gene: TRBV3-1/TRBV3-2; CDR3aa: CASSQDSGYNQPQHF; CDR3nt: TGTGCCAGCAGCCAAGATTCAGGGTACAATCAGCCCCAGCATTTT
abundance: few; d_gene: TRBD1; j_gene: TRBJ1-2; v_gene: TRBV30; CDR3aa: CAWSSGQVYGYTF; CDR3nt: TGTGCCTGGAGTTCGGGACAGGTCTATGGCTACACCTTC
abundance: few; d_gene: .; j_gene: TRBJ2-7; v_gene: TRBV5-1; CDR3aa: CASSLAQAPYEQYF; CDR3nt: TGCGCCAGCAGCTTGGCACAGGCGCCCTACGAGCAGTACTTC
abundance: .; d_gene: TRBD1; j_gene: TRBJ2-3; v_gene: TRBV29-1; CDR3aa: CSVRRTGGDTQYF; CDR3nt: TGCAGCGTTCGGCGGACAGGGGGAGATACGCAGTATTTT
abundance: .; d_gene: TRBD1; j_gene: TRBJ1-1; v_gene: TRBV6-6; CDR3aa: CASSYRRGHNTEAFF; CDR3nt: TGTGCCAGCAGTTACCGCAGGGGGCATAACACTGAAGCTTTCTTT
abundance: .; d_gene: TRBD1; j_gene: TRBJ1-2; v_gene: TRBV6-2/TRBV6-3; CDR3aa: CASSLTGGSDYGYTF; CDR3nt: TGTGCCAGCAGTTTAACAGGGGGCTCCGACTATGGCTACACCTTC
abundance: once; d_gene: .; j_gene: TRBJ1-4; v_gene: TRBV21-1; CDR3aa: CASSPGQGGSNEKLFF; CDR3nt: TGTGCCAGCAGCCCGGGACAGGGCGGGTCGAATGAAAAACTGTTTTTT
abundance: .; d_gene: .; j_gene: TRBJ1-2; v_gene: TRBV7-9; CDR3aa: CASSFGTSFYGYTF; CDR3nt: TGTGCCAGCAGCTTCGGTACTTCATTCTATGGCTACACCTTC
abundance: .; d_gene: .; j_gene: TRBJ2-3; v_gene: TRBV9; CDR3aa: CASSSSGTDTQYF; CDR3nt: TGTGCCAGCAGCTCGTCGGGCACAGATACGCAGTATTTT
abundance: .; d_gene: .; j_gene: TRBJ2-2; v_gene: TRBV9; CDR3aa: CASSPGGGMPVGGELFF; CDR3nt: TGTGCCAGCAGCCCCGGAGGAGGGATGCCCGTCGGCGGGGAGCTGTTTTTT
abundance: .; d_gene: TRBD1; j_gene: TRBJ1-4; v_gene: TRBV25-1; CDR3aa: CASSGQGGNEKLFF; CDR3nt: TGTGCCAGCAGTGGACAGGGTGGTAATGAAAAACTGTTTTTT
abundance: .; d_gene: TRBD1; j_gene: TRBJ2-7; v_gene: TRBV5-1; CDR3aa: CASSVQGVTYEQYF; CDR3nt: TGCGCCAGCAGCGTACAGGGGGTAACCTACGAGCAGTACTTC
abundance: .; d_gene: TRBD2; j_gene: TRBJ2-3; v_gene: TRBV7-3; CDR3aa: CASSLMASGDSSTDTQYF; CDR3nt: TGTGCCAGCAGCTTAATGGCTAGCGGGGACTCTAGCACAGATACGCAGTATTTT